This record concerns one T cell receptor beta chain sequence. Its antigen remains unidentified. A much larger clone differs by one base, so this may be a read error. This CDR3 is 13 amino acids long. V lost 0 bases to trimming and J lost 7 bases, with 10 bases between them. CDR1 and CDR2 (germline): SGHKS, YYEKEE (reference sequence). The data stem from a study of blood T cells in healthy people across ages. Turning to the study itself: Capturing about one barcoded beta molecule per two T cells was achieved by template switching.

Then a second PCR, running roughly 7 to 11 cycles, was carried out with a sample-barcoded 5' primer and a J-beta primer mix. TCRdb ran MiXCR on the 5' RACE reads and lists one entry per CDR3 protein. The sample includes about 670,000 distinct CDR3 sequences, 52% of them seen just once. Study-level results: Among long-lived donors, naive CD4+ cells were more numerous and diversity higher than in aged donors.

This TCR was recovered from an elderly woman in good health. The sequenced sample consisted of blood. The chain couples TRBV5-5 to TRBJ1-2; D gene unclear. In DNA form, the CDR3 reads TGTGCCAGCAGCTTGGCCCTCACTCCTGGCTACACCTTC. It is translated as CASSLALTPGYTF.